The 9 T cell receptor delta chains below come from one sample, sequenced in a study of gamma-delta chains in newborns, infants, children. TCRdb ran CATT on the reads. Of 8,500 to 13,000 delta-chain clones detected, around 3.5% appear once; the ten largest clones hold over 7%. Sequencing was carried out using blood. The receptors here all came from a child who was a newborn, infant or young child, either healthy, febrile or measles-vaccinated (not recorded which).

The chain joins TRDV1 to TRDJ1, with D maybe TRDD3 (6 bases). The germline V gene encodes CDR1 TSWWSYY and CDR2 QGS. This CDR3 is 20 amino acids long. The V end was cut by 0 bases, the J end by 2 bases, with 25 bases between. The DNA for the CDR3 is TGTGCTCTTGGGGAACTCGGGGGAGAGACCTACGGTATTGAGACCGATAAACTCATCTTT. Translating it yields CALGELGGETYGIETDKLIF.

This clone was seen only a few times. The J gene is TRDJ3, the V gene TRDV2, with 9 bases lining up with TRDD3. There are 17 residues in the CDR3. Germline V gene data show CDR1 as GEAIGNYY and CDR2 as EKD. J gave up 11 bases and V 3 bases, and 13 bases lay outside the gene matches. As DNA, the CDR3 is TGTGCCTGTGACGCTATCCTGGGGGATCCCCAACCCCGACAGATGTTTTTC. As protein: CACDAILGDPQPRQMFF.

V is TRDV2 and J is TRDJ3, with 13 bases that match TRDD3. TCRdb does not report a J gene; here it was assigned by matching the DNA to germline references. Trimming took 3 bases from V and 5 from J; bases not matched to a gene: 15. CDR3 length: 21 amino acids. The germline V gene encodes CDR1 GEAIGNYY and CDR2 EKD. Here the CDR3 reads CACDPPVLGDTPAGDTRQMFF. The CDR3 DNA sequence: TGTGCCTGTGACCCTCCCGTACTGGGGGATACGCCGGCGGGGGACACCCGACAGATGTTTTTC.

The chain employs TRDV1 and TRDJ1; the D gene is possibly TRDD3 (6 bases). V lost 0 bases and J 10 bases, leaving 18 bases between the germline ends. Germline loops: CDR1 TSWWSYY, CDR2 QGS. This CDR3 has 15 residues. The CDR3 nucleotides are TGTGCTCTTGGGGAACTGGCTGGGGACCCTAGGGGACTCATCTTT. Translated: CALGELAGDPRGLIF.

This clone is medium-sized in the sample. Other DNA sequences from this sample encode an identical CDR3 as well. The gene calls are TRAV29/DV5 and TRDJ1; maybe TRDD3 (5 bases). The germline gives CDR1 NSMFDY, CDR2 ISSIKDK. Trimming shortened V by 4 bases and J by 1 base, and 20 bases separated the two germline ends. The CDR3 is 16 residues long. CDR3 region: CAAQFRAILLTDKLIF. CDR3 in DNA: TGTGCAGCACAGTTCCGGGCGATACTCCTCACCGATAAACTCATCTTT.

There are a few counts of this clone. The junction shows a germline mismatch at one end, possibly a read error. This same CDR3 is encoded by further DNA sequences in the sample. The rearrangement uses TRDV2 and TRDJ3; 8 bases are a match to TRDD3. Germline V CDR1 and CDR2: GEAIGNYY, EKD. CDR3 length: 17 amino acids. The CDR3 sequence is CACDSTGGSWDTRQMFF. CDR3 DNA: TGTGCCTGTGACTCTACTGGGGGCTCCTGGGACACCCGGCAGATGTTTTTC.

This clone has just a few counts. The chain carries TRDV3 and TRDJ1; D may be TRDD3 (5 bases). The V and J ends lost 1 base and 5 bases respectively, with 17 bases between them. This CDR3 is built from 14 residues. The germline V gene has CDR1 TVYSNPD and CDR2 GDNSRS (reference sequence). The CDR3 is CAFNRGAHLDKLIF. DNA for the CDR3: TGTGCCTTTAATCGGGGGGCCCACCTGGATAAACTCATCTTT.

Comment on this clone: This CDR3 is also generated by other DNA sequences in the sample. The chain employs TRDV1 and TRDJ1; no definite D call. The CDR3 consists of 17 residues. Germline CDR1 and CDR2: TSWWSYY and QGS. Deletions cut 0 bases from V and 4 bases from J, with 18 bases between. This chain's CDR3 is CALGELITKSSDDKLIF. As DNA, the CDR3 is TGTGCTCTTGGGGAACTAATCACTAAGTCGTCCGACGATAAACTCATCTTT.

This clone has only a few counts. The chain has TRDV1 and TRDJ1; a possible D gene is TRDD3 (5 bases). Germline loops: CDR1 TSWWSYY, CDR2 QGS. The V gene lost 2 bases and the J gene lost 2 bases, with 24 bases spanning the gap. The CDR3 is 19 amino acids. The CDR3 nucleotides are TGTGCTCTTGGGGAATCTCTGACTTGGGGCCACGGGGGGACCGATAAACTCATCTTT. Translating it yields CALGESLTWGHGGTDKLIF.